This T cell receptor beta chain was recovered during a study of vaccination effects on CD4 cells after COVID-19 (dated by TCRdb to the early 2020s). In terms of the full investigation: Participants received two doses of either the BNT162b2 or the mRNA-1273 mRNA SARS-CoV-2 vaccine. In both COVID-19 convalescent patients and infection-naive vaccine recipients, the study compared SARS-CoV-2 spike-specific CD4+ TCR repertoires from before mRNA vaccination with those from after it. The full study included around ten COVID-19 convalescent patients and a handful of SARS-CoV-2-naive healthy vaccine recipients. In the study, cultures from other donors were sequenced using the Oncomine TCR Beta short-read assay on an Illumina iSeq 100.

Including the terminal cysteine and valine, the CDR3 comprises 15 residues. Just the 45-base CDR3 DNA is kept, in frame starting at base 1. The germline V gene supplies CDR1 MNHEY and CDR2 SVGAGI. Trimming removed 5 bases from V and 0 bases from J; the gene matches leave 4 bases unexplained. In the ViraFEST assay, PBMC were stimulated with viral peptide pools, and antigen-specific CD4+ T cell clonotypes were then identified by expansion using TCR sequencing. After around 10 days of culture, CD4+ T cells were isolated with the EasySep CD4+ T cell isolation kit. Negative nucleocapsid antibody results before and after vaccination confirmed that the healthy vaccine recipients had no prior SARS-CoV-2 infection. A few million PBMC per well were cultured with approximately 10 ug/ml peptides in IMDM containing roughly 5% human AB serum, roughly 10 IU/ml IL-2 and gentamicin. On days 3 and 7, half of the culture medium was replaced with fresh IL-2-containing medium. Unless noted otherwise, every peptide stimulation condition was cultured in triplicate wells. Using Ficoll-Paque Plus gradient centrifugation, PBMC were separated from whole blood and then either used fresh or cryopreserved at -140C. The overlapping peptide pools covered the spike proteins of SARS-CoV-2 as well as those of the common cold coronaviruses HCoV-NL63, HCoV-OC43 and HCoV-229E. Genomic DNA was extracted from cultured CD4+ T cells with the QIAamp micro DNA kit.

The method behind the library was the immunoSEQ multiplex PCR assay. DNA from the cultured and isolated CD4+ T cells underwent TCR beta CDR3 sequencing. Per the source publication's procedure: The analysis removed non-productive TCR sequences, trimmed reads to the CDR3 region, and retained only CDR3s that were 7 or more amino acids long. The MANAFEST web app was used to identify antigen-specific clonotypes by comparing expansion in peptide wells with expansion in reference cultures. To count as positive, a clone had to show expansion at FDR<0.05 compared with the reference and with all other wells, an odds ratio above 5, and a frequency above 0.1% in two replicate wells. A clonotype was defined as cross-reactive if the clonotype was significantly expanded both in SARS-CoV-2 spike wells and in at least one common cold coronavirus spike condition. CDR3 similarity was assessed by Levenshtein distance with the stringdist R package, and unrooted trees were built with ape in R 3.6.1. This is the immuneACCESS table as TCRdb keeps it, with only in-frame sequences that have V and J called. A part of the clones is gone; compared with another copy, unresolved V genes explain less than half, and the rest is unexplained. The V and J calls and clone size are taken from that table; D and trimming were inferred from the DNA. Present in this sample are around 63,000 clones, approximately 71% of which were seen just once. Roughly 4% of the sample rests with the top ten.

As concerns this clone: The antigen this receptor binds is unknown. There are no base qualities to consult, and no much larger clone falls within one base.

Study-level results and caveats: Only a small number of convalescent patients were included, and no early post-infection timepoints were available, which limited the study. In healthy vaccine recipients, vaccine-induced clones were almost all SARS-CoV-2 mono-reactive, with only 1 of 255 being cross-reactive with common cold coronaviruses. Marked clonal contraction was observed in both infection-induced and vaccine-induced clones at late post-vaccination timepoints, consistent with waning T cell responses.

Here the sequenced sample was CD4+ T cells from PBMCs cultured with HCoV-OC43 spike peptides, taken before COVID-19 vaccination. The cell subset or site label on this specimen signifies: HCoV-OC43 spike overlapping peptide pool stimulation. The rearranged segments are TRBV6-5 and TRBJ2-7, with TRBD1 matching 10 junction bases. The sequence was collected from a human donor who received a COVID-19 vaccine. The CDR3 is CASSTGTGASYEQYV. In nucleotide form, the sequence is TGTGCCAGCAGTACCGGGACAGGGGCCTCCTACGAGCAGTACGTC.